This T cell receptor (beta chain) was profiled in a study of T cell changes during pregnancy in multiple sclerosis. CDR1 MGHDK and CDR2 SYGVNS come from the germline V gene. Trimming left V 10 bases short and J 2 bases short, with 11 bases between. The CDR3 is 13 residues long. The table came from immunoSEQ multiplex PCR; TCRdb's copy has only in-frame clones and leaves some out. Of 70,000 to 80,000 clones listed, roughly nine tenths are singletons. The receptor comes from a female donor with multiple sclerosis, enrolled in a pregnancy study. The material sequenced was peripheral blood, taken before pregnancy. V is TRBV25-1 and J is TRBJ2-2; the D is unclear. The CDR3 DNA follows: TGTGCCACCCCCTGGGCTAACACCGGGGAGCTGTTTTTT. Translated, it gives CATPWANTGELFF.